The 28 T cell receptor beta chains listed next were all sequenced from one sample in a study of cytomegalovirus exposure and HLA in healthy donors. PCR was performed using 60 Vbeta and 13 Jbeta primers. Libraries were prepared by immunoSEQ multiplex PCR; TCRdb keeps only in-frame clonotypes and omits some of them. Reported are roughly 70,000 clones; the ten largest clones contain around 7.2%. Source material: PBMCs. These receptors were taken from a female donor in good health and CMV-seropositive.

This chain connects TRBV7-8 to TRBJ1-1; D might be TRBD1 (5 bases). This CDR3 comprises 12 residues. Trimming took off 3 bases at V and 8 bases at J, with 10 bases between the two ends. Germline V lookup: CDR1 SGHVS, CDR2 FQNEAQ. DNA of the CDR3: TGTGCCAGCAGCTTGGGGGAGGGAGAAGCTTTCTTT. Amino acids: CASSLGEGEAFF.

The gene calls are TRBV9 and TRBJ2-2; tentatively, D is TRBD2 (5 bases). V lost 10 bases to trimming and J lost 2 bases, with 15 bases between them. Germline CDR1 reads SGDLS; CDR2 reads YYNGEE. This CDR3 region has 14 residues. This CDR3 is CASRREGNTGELFF. CDR3 DNA sequence: TGTGCCTCAAGGAGAGAGGGTAACACCGGGGAGCTGTTTTTT.

This chain connects TRBV30 to TRBJ2-3; D not certain. Trimming shortened V by 0 bases and J by 2 bases, and 9 bases separated the two germline ends. Germline values: CDR1 GTSNPN, CDR2 SVGIG (reference sequence). CDR3 length: 14 amino acids. The CDR3 region is CAWSVSTPTDTQYF. The CDR3 nucleotides read TGTGCCTGGAGTGTTAGCACCCCCACAGATACGCAGTATTTT.

The chain links TRBV6-1 to TRBJ1-2, with a tentative D call TRBD1 (6 bases). The V gene lost 3 bases and the J gene lost 2 bases, with 10 bases spanning the gap. Germline CDR1 MNHNS, CDR2 SASEGT. The CDR3 is 14 residues long. The CDR3: CASSDSGQNYGYTF. CDR3 sequence (DNA): TGTGCCAGCAGTGACTCGGGACAAAACTATGGCTACACCTTC.

V is TRBV7-8 and J is TRBJ2-3, with D possibly being TRBD1 (6 bases). The germline V gene encodes CDR1 SGHVS and CDR2 FQNEAQ. There are 18 residues in the CDR3. V lost 1 base and J lost 1, with 18 bases in between. CDR3 nucleotide sequence: TGTGCCAGCAGCTTAGTAGCGTTGGCAGGGGAGCGCACAGATACGCAGTATTTT. This sequence encodes CASSLVALAGERTDTQYF.

The rearrangement uses TRBV30 and TRBJ2-6; D possibly corresponds to TRBD1 (6 bases). CDR1 is GTSNPN and CDR2 is SVGIG in the germline V gene (reference sequence). Trimming left V 1 base short and J 2 bases short, with 12 bases between. This CDR3 has 16 residues. This CDR3 is CAWSGNRVPGANVLTF. The CDR3 DNA reads as TGTGCCTGGAGTGGGAACAGGGTCCCTGGGGCCAACGTCCTGACTTTC.

The V and J genes are TRBV4-1 and TRBJ2-2; D unclear. The germline gives CDR1 MGHRA, CDR2 YSYEKL. V gave up 3 bases and J gave up 2 bases, with 13 bases separating them. The CDR3 contains 16 residues. Written as DNA, the CDR3 is TGCGCCAGCAGCCAGGAGACTCAGATAAACACCGGGGAGCTGTTTTTT. It yields the protein CASSQETQINTGELFF.

This sequence joins TRBV7-9 and TRBJ1-1, with 7 bases lining up with TRBD1. This CDR3 spans 14 amino acids. J lost 4 bases, V lost 3 bases, and 5 bases had no gene match. Germline V gives CDR1 SEHNR, CDR2 FQNEAQ (reference sequence). As DNA, the CDR3 is TGTGCCAGCAGCTTTCAGGGGGTAGGCACTGAAGCTTTCTTT. Residues: CASSFQGVGTEAFF.

The chain is built from TRBV6-1 and TRBJ2-7; D not certain. V lost 5 bases and J lost 2, with 10 bases in between. The CDR3 is 13 amino acids. Germline values: CDR1 MNHNS, CDR2 SASEGT. The CDR3 region is CASSMTPTYEQYF. Written as DNA, the CDR3 is TGTGCCAGCAGTATGACTCCTACCTACGAGCAGTACTTC.

This rearrangement joins TRBV10-2 to TRBJ2-7; 8 bases agree with TRBD2. The V segment lost 6 bases and the J segment 0 bases; nucleotides outside the gene matches: 4. This CDR3 has 14 residues. Germline V gene lookup returns CDR1 WSHSY and CDR2 SAAADI. This chain's CDR3 is CASSTSGLSYEQYF. The CDR3 coding sequence is TGCGCCAGCAGCACTAGCGGCCTCTCCTACGAGCAGTACTTC.

This chain connects TRBV15 to TRBJ1-5; no clear D gene. V shed 0 bases and J shed 9 bases, with 6 bases lying between them. The CDR3 loop spans 12 amino acids. Germline V gives CDR1 LNHNV, CDR2 YYDKDF (reference sequence). This chain's CDR3 is CATSREARPQHF. The CDR3 bases are TGTGCCACCAGCAGAGAAGCGAGGCCCCAGCATTTT.

The CDR3 spells CASSPRLVSGIQYF. The CDR3 region has the DNA TGTGCCAGCAGTCCTCGACTAGTCTCCGGCATTCAGTACTTC. This chain connects TRBV27 to TRBJ2-4, with D tentatively TRBD2 (6 bases). The CDR3 runs 14 residues. Trimming took off 5 bases at V and 9 bases at J, with 17 bases between the two ends. Germline-derived CDR1 and CDR2 are MNHEY and SMNVEV (reference sequence).

The chain employs TRBV7-2 and TRBJ1-1, with 8 bases matching TRBD1. J lost 5 bases, V lost 5 bases, and 10 bases had no gene match. The CDR3 runs 15 residues. CDR1 is SGHTA, CDR2 FQGNSA, per germline. This CDR3 reads CASSPLKTGVTEAFF. The CDR3 nucleotides are TGTGCCAGCAGCCCCCTAAAGACAGGGGTTACTGAAGCTTTCTTT.

This chain joins TRBV19 and TRBJ2-7; D perhaps matches TRBD2 (7 bases). Looked up from germline, CDR1 is LNHDA and CDR2 is SQIVND (reference sequence). Trimming removed 10 bases at V and 2 bases at J, with 18 bases between. The CDR3 covers 14 residues. Here the CDR3 reads CATTRGGGTYEQYF. Here the CDR3 DNA reads TGTGCCACCACCCGAGGGGGGGGAACCTACGAGCAGTACTTC.

The chain carries TRBV5-5 and TRBJ1-2; maybe TRBD1 (5 bases). Germline loops: CDR1 SGHKS, CDR2 YYEKEE (reference sequence). The CDR3 is 15 amino acids. V was clipped by 3 bases and J by 8 bases, with 20 bases between them. The CDR3 sequence: CASSSLGGLVRGYTF. CDR3 in DNA: TGTGCCAGCAGCTCCTTGGGGGGGTTAGTACGGGGCTACACCTTC.

This CDR3 reads CASSLGTSGQNIQYF. The CDR3 coding sequence is TGTGCCAGCAGCCTAGGGACTAGCGGTCAAAACATTCAGTACTTC. This sequence joins TRBV7-6 and TRBJ2-4, with 11 bases fitting TRBD2. Germline CDR1 is SGHVS and CDR2 is FNYEAQ. Trimming took 5 bases from V and 5 from J; bases not matched to a gene: 5. This CDR3 is built from 15 residues.

The chain combines TRBV29-1 with TRBJ2-3, with a weak D call TRBD1 (6 bases). Looked up from germline, CDR1 is SQVTM and CDR2 is ANQGSEA. The germline V and J ends were trimmed by 5 bases and 4 bases, with 10 bases remaining between them. The CDR3 extends over 12 amino acids. The CDR3 region has the DNA TGCAGCGTTCCAGGGGTAGCAGATACGCAGTATTTT. As protein: CSVPGVADTQYF.

The rearrangement links TRBV7-6 to TRBJ2-1; 11 nucleotides align to TRBD2. The CDR3 loop spans 16 amino acids. V lost 5 bases and J lost 0; bases outside the gene matches: 3. CDR1 is SGHVS, CDR2 FNYEAQ, per germline. This CDR3 reads CASSRTSGRSYNEQFF. The DNA of the CDR3 is TGTGCCAGCAGCAGGACTAGCGGGCGCTCCTACAATGAGCAGTTCTTC. The variable domain in full, completed from reference TRBV7-6 and TRBJ2-1, reads GAGVSQSPRYKVTKRGQDVALRCDPISGHVSLYWYRQALGQGPEFLTYFNYEAQQDKSGLPNDRFSAERPEGSISTLTIQRTEQRDSAMYRCASSRTSGRSYNEQFFGPGTRLTVL.

The rearrangement uses TRBV28 and TRBJ2-7, with 14 bases lining up with TRBD2. Germline lookup yields CDR1 MDHEN and CDR2 SYDVKM. The V segment lost 7 bases and the J segment 4 bases; nucleotides outside the gene matches: 15. The CDR3 has 18 residues. The CDR3 reads CASIFGGTSGSRGYEQYF. In DNA, the CDR3 is TGTGCCAGCATTTTTGGCGGGACTAGCGGGAGCCGCGGGTACGAGCAGTACTTC.

V gene TRBV9 combines with J gene TRBJ2-5, with 15 nucleotides matching TRBD2. CDR1 is SGDLS, CDR2 YYNGEE, per germline. The CDR3 contains 19 residues. V dropped 0 bases and J dropped 0; count of bases not matched to a gene: 6. CDR3 region: CASSVGTSGGARYQETQYF. CDR3 in DNA: TGTGCCAGCAGCGTAGGGACTAGCGGGGGGGCCCGCTACCAAGAGACCCAGTACTTC.

The CDR3 loop is CASSLAQGEQYF. The CDR3 DNA reads as TGTGCCAGCAGCTTAGCACAGGGGGAGCAGTACTTC. The rearrangement uses TRBV11-1 and TRBJ2-7, with 7 bases that match TRBD1. The CDR3 consists of 12 residues. Germline V gene sequence: CDR1 SGHAT, CDR2 FQDESV (reference sequence). Trimming cost V 0 bases and J 7 bases; bases outside gene matches: 0.

This chain joins TRBV10-3 and TRBJ2-7, with 9 bases lining up with TRBD2. Germline lookup yields CDR1 ENHRY and CDR2 SYGVKD. The CDR3 sequence is 14 residues long. The ends lost 11 bases at V and 2 bases at J; junction bases unmatched: 10. The CDR3 nucleotides are TGTGCCCTGAAGCGGGAGGAACATCCCTACGAGCAGTACTTC. This codes for CALKREEHPYEQYF.

This CDR3 is CAISESQGRNSPLHF. CDR3 DNA sequence: TGTGCCATCAGTGAGTCGCAGGGTCGCAATTCACCCCTCCACTTT. The chain carries TRBV10-3 and TRBJ1-6; perhaps TRBD1 as D (5 bases). Trimming pared 0 bases from V and 7 bases from J, leaving 10 bases between. Germline V lookup: CDR1 ENHRY, CDR2 SYGVKD. This CDR3 spans 15 amino acids.

The chain couples TRBV28 to TRBJ1-1; no reliable D call. CDR1 MDHEN and CDR2 SYDVKM come from the germline V gene. The V end lost 2 bases, the J end lost 6 bases, and 10 bases lay between the germline ends. CDR3 length: 13 amino acids. The CDR3 protein is CASSLLNSAEAFF. In nucleotides, the CDR3 is TGTGCCAGCAGTTTACTAAATTCGGCTGAAGCTTTCTTT.

The chain joins TRBV28 to TRBJ1-4; the match to TRBD1 covers 8 bases. The J segment lost 11 bases and the V segment lost 6 bases, leaving 17 bases of the junction unmatched. The CDR3 covers 16 residues. Germline CDR1 and CDR2: MDHEN and SYDVKM. CDR3 DNA: TGTGCCAGCAGCTCCGACAGGGGAAGGAACTTCGTGAAACTGTTTTTT. This encodes CASSSDRGRNFVKLFF.

The chain carries TRBV7-6 and TRBJ1-5, with D possibly matching TRBD1 (6 bases). Germline V gene data show CDR1 as SGHVS and CDR2 as FNYEAQ. Deletions cut 5 bases from V and 7 bases from J, with 21 bases between. The CDR3 loop spans 16 amino acids. CDR3 sequence (DNA): TGTGCCAGCAGCCCCTGGGCCGAACAGGGTGTACAGCCCCAGCATTTT. It codes for CASSPWAEQGVQPQHF.

Here the CDR3 DNA reads TGTGCCAGTAGTGACAGGGGGCGTCGGGGCTACACCTTC. This translates into CASSDRGRRGYTF. This chain uses TRBV19 with TRBJ1-2; 10 nucleotides line up with TRBD1. With V trimmed by 5 bases and J by 8 bases, 5 bases remained unmatched. This CDR3 contains 13 residues. The V gene's germline CDR1 is LNHDA and CDR2 SQIVND (reference sequence).

J is TRBJ1-1 and V is TRBV19; D uncertain. The CDR3 loop spans 14 amino acids. V dropped 3 bases and J dropped 3 bases, with 11 bases sitting between them. Germline V CDR1 and CDR2: LNHDA, SQIVND (reference sequence). CDR3 in amino acids: CASSISREYTEAFF. CDR3 nucleotide sequence: TGTGCCAGTAGTATTAGCAGAGAGTACACTGAAGCTTTCTTT.